This T cell receptor beta chain was sequenced for a study of T cells after yellow fever vaccination. This clonotype has just a few counts. The authors made TCR cDNA by 5'RACE template switching, adding a universal primer site and UMIs. MiXCR was run by TCRdb on the 5' RACE reads, yielding one entry per CDR3 protein. The sample records about 340,000 distinct CDR3 sequences, about an eighth being singletons. V lost 4 bases to trimming and J lost 5 bases; unmatched junction nucleotides: 7. CDR1 SQVTM and CDR2 ANQGSEA come from the germline V gene. There are 13 residues in the CDR3. The genes are TRBV29-1 and TRBJ2-5, with 7 bases aligning to TRBD1. Material: CD4+ T cells sorted from PBMCs, obtained 15 days after the yellow fever booster vaccination. The sequence was obtained from a man between 18 and 35 years old who received the YFV17D yellow fever vaccine. As DNA, the CDR3 is TGCAGCGTTGCACAGGGGATGCGGGAGACCCAGTACTTC. It yields the protein CSVAQGMRETQYF.